The following is a T cell receptor (beta chain) sequence with its context. These data originate in a study of blood T cell repertoires in COVID-19. Overall study: Whether acute or convalescent, the COVID-19 samples came from the United States, Italy and Spain. The analysed material was cDNA or gDNA that came from T cells, B-cell-depleted T cells, or PBMCs.

With 4 bases clipped from V and 5 bases from J, the junction kept 8 bases outside the gene matches. CDR1 and CDR2 (germline): GTSNPN, SVGIG (reference sequence). The CDR3 is 14 amino acids. In the source study's methods: Amplification of reference gene primers was used by the study to estimate nucleated cell counts. TCRdb's table, derived via immunoSEQ multiplex PCR, lists solely in-frame clones and lacks some. D and trimming were read from the DNA, whereas the V and J calls and clone size are those reported in that table. The table records under 300,000 clones, around four fifths of them present only once.

The chain carries TRBV30 and TRBJ2-4, with 7 bases identical to TRBD2. The specimen sequenced was peripheral blood. The source of this sequence is a woman between 45 and 65 years old who had recovered from COVID-19. CDR3 protein: CAWNRQRGENIQYF. The CDR3 bases are TGTGCCTGGAACCGGCAGCGGGGCGAAAACATTCAGTACTTC.